This T cell receptor (beta chain) came from a study of blood T cells in healthy people across ages. The study, taken as a whole, reports: Whereas aged donors had fewer naive CD4+ cells, long-lived donors had more of them and higher diversity.

This clonotype has more than one count but fewer than ten. What it binds is unknown. Germline loops: CDR1 SGHTA, CDR2 FQGNSA. The CDR3 contains 16 residues. The J segment lost 3 bases and the V segment lost 2 bases, leaving 5 bases of the junction unmatched. With a J-beta primer mix and a sample-barcoded 5' primer, a second PCR ran roughly 6 to 12 cycles. Each CDR3 protein gets one entry after TCRdb re-called the 5' RACE reads with MiXCR. The data show 450,000 to 700,000 distinct CDR3 sequences, 25% to 30% seen once. This TCR came from a woman in her sixties or seventies in good health. The rearrangement links TRBV7-2 to TRBJ2-7; 12 bases map to TRBD2. Sequenced material: blood. CDR3 in amino acids: CASSLRPGLAGYEQYF. In nucleotides, the CDR3 is TGTGCCAGCAGCTTACGGCCGGGACTAGCGGGCTACGAGCAGTACTTC.